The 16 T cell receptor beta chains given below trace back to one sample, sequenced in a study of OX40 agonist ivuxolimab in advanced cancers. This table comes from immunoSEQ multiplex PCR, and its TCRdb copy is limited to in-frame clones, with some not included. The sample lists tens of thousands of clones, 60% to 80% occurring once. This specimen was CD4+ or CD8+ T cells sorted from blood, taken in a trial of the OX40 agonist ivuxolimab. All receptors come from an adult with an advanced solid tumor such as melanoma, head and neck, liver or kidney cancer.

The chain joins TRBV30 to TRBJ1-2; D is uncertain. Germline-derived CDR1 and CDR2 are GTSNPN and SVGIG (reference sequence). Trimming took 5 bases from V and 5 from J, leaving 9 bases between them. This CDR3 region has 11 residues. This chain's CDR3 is CAWYSVYGYTF. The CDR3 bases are TGTGCCTGGTATTCCGTGTATGGCTACACCTTC.

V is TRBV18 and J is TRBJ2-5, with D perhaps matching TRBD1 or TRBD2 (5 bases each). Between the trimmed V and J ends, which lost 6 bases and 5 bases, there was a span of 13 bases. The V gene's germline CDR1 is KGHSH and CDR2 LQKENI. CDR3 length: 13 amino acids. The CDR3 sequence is CASSTWGGETQYF. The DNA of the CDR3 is TGTGCCAGCTCGACGTGGGGCGGGGAGACCCAGTACTTC. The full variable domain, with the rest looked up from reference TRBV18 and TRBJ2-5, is NAGVMQNPRHLVRRRGQEARLRCSPMKGHSHVYWYRQLPEEGLKFMVYLQKENIIDESGMPKERFSAEFPKEGPSILRIQQVVRGDSAAYFCASSTWGGETQYFGPGTRLLVL.

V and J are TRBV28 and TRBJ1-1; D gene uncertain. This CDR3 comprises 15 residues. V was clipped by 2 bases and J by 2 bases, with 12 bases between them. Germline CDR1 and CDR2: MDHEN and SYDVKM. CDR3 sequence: CASSLVTHPNTEAFF. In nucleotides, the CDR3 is TGTGCCAGCAGTTTAGTTACACATCCCAACACTGAAGCTTTCTTT.

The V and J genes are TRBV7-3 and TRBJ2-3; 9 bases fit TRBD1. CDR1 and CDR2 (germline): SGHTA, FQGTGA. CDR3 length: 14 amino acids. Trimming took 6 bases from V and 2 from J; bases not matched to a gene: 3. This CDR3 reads CASRRTGDTDTQYF. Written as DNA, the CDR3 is TGTGCCAGCAGACGGACAGGGGACACAGATACGCAGTATTTT.

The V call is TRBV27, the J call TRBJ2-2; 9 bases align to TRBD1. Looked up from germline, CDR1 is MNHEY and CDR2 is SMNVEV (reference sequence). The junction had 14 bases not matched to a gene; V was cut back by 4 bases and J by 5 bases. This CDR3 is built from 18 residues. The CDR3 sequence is CASSSLRTGDDSTGELFF. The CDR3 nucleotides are TGTGCCAGCAGTTCCCTCAGGACAGGGGATGACTCAACCGGGGAGCTGTTTTTT.

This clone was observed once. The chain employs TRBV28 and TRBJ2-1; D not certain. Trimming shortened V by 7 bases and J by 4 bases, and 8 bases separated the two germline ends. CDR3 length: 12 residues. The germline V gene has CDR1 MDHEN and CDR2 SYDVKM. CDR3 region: CASKSTYNEQFF. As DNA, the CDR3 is TGTGCCAGCAAGTCAACGTACAATGAGCAGTTCTTC.

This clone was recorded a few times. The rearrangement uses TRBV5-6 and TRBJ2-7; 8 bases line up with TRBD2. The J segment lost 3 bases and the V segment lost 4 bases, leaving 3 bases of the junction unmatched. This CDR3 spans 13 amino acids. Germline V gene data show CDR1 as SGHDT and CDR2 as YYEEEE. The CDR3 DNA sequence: TGTGCCAGCAGCGGGACTAGTGACTACGAGCAGTACTTC. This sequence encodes CASSGTSDYEQYF.

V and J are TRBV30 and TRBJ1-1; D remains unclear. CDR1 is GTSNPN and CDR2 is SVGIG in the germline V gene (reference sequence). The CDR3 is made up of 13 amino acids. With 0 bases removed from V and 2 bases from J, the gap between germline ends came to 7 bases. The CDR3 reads CAWSVISNTEAFF. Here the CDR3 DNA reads TGTGCCTGGAGTGTAATCAGCAACACTGAAGCTTTCTTT.

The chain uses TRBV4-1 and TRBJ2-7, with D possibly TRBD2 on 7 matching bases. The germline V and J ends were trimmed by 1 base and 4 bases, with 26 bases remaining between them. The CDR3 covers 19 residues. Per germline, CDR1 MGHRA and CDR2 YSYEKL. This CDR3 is CASSQGRTAGLGEPYEQYF. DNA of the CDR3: TGCGCCAGCAGCCAAGGGAGGACAGCCGGACTAGGAGAGCCTTACGAGCAGTACTTC.

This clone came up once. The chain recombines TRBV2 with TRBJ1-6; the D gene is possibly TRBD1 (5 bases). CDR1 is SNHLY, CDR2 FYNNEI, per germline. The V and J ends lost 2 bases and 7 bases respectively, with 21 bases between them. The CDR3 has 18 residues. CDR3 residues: CASSEFKRLGTDNSPLHF. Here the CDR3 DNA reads TGTGCCAGCAGTGAATTTAAGCGACTGGGGACTGACAATTCACCCCTCCACTTT.

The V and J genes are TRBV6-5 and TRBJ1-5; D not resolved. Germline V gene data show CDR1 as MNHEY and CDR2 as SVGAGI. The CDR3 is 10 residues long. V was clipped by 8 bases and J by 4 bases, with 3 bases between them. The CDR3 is CASGNQPQHF. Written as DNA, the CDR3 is TGTGCCAGCGGTAATCAGCCCCAGCATTTT.

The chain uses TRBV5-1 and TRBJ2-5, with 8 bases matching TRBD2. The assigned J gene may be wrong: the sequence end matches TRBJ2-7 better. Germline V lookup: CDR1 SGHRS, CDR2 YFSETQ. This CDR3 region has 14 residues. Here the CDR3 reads CASSTGGRSYEQYF. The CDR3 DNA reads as TGCGCCAGCAGCACGGGAGGGCGCTCCTACGAGCAGTACTTC.

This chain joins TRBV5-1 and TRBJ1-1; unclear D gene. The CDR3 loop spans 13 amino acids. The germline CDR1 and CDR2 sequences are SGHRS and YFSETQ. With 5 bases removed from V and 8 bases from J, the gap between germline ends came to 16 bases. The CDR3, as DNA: TGCGCCAGCAGTTCGTCACCGGGAGCCGAAGCTTTCTTT. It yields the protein CASSSSPGAEAFF.

The CDR3 loop is CSVVQGMGEQFF. CDR3 sequence (DNA): TGCAGCGTTGTCCAGGGGATGGGCGAGCAGTTCTTC. This chain joins TRBV29-1 and TRBJ2-1; TRBD1 is a possible D gene (6 bases). The V end lost 4 bases, the J end lost 10 bases, and 14 bases lay between the germline ends. Germline loops: CDR1 SQVTM, CDR2 ANQGSEA. The CDR3 contains 12 residues.

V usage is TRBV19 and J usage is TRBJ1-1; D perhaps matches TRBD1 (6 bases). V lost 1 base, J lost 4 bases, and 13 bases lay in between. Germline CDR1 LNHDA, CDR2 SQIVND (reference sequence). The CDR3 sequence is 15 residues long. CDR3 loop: CASSIGGGIVTEAFF. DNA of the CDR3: TGTGCCAGTAGTATAGGAGGGGGAATCGTCACTGAAGCTTTCTTT.

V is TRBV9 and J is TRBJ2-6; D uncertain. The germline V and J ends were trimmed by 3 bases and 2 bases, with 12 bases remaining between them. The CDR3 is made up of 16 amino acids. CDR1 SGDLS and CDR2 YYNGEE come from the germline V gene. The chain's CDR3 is CASSGLGSAGANVLTF. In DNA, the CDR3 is TGTGCCAGCAGCGGACTCGGGTCGGCTGGGGCCAACGTCCTGACTTTC.